This T cell receptor beta chain was sequenced for a study of blood T cell repertoires in COVID-19. Looking at the study overall: In each case, the material was cDNA or gDNA derived from T cells, B-cell-depleted T cells, or PBMCs.

Germline lookup yields CDR1 SGDLS and CDR2 YYNGEE. CDR3 length: 19 residues. J was trimmed by 0 bases and V by 3 bases; bases with no gene match: 11. As originally analysed: Reference gene primer amplification gave nucleated cell count estimates. Profiling relied on immunoSEQ multiplex PCR, and the TCRdb table lists in-frame clones only, not all of them. The V and J calls and the clone size are those of that table, but D and trimming were determined from the DNA. Among 130,000 or so clones listed, 84% were seen once. The sequencing sample was made of peripheral blood. This TCR was recovered from a man in his 60s with acute or convalescent COVID-19. The chain links TRBV9 to TRBJ2-6; 8 bases line up with TRBD2. Here the CDR3 reads CASSDPATSGYSGANVLTF. As DNA, the CDR3 is TGTGCCAGCAGCGACCCAGCTACTAGCGGTTACTCTGGGGCCAACGTCCTGACTTTC.